This T cell receptor beta chain is from a study of cytomegalovirus exposure and HLA in healthy donors. 13 Jbeta primers and 60 Vbeta primers were used for the PCR. Using immunoSEQ multiplex PCR, the repertoire was profiled, and TCRdb retains in-frame clones only, with some absent. This sample's table reports about 170,000 clones. This CDR3 has 16 residues. Specimen: PBMCs. The J gene is TRBJ1-5, the V gene TRBV21-1; the DNA was not used to check the table's D call, TRBD1. TRBV21-1 is marked as a pseudogene. This TCR was sampled from a woman aged 18-29 years in good health and CMV-seropositive. The CDR3 nucleotides read TGTGCCAGCAGCAACCCGGACAGCGTCCTTAATCAGCCCCAGCATTTT. It codes for CASSNPDSVLNQPQHF.